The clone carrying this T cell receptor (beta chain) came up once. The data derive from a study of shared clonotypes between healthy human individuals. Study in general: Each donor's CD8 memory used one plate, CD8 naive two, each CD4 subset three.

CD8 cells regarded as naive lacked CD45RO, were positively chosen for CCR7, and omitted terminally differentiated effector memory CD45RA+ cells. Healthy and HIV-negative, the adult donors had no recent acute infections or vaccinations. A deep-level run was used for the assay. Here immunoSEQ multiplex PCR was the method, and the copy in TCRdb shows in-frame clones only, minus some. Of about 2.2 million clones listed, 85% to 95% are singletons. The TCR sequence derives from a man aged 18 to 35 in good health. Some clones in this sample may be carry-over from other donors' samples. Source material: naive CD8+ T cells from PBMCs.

The CDR3 DNA reads TGTGCCAGCAGCAGCCCTTGGGGTCGGGGTGAGCAGTTCTTC. It is translated as CASSSPWGRGEQFF. The chain carries TRBV16 and TRBJ2-1; a weak D match, TRBD2 (5 bases). This CDR3 spans 14 amino acids. V lost 5 bases, J lost 9 bases, and 17 bases lay in between. Germline lookup yields CDR1 KGHSY and CDR2 FQNENV.